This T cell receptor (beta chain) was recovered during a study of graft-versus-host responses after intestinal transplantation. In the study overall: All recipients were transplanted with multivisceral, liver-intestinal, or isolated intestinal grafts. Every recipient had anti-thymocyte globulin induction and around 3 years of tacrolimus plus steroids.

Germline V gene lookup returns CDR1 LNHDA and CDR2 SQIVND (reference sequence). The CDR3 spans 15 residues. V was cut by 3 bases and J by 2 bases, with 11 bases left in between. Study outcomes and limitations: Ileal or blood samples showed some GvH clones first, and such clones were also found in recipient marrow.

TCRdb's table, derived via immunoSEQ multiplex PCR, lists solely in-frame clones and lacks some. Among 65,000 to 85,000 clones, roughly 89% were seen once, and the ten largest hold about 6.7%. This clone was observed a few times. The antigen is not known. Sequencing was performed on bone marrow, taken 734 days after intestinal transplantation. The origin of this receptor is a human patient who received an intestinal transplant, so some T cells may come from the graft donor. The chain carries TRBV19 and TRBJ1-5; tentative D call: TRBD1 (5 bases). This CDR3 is CASSIRGSGNQPQHF. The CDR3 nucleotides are TGTGCCAGTAGTATCCGGGGGTCCGGCAATCAGCCCCAGCATTTT.